This T cell receptor beta chain was profiled in a study of human T cells and chemical hapten exposure. Overall study context: Throughout the approximately 24-week study, diphenylcyclopropenone was applied weekly to the patients' scalps.

Time point described: patch test 1, 2 weeks after DPC sensitization. The treatment denotes: therapeutic diphenylcyclopropenone sensitization with weekly scalp DPC. Library preparation tagged each individual cDNA molecule with a unique molecular identifier. TCRdb reanalysed the RACE reads using MiXCR and keeps one entry per CDR3 protein. This sample has tens of thousands of distinct CDR3 sequences, with about 10% found just once. Overall study results and limits: Large CDR3 similarity clusters arose significantly more often from expanded TCRs than from controls.

V lost 1 base and J lost 3, with 10 bases in between. The CDR3 runs 15 residues. Germline loops: CDR1 LGHNA, CDR2 YSLEER. For this clonotype: Antigen unknown.

The clonotype was recovered from a woman between 45 and 65 years old with alopecia areata. Some clones in this sample may be carry-over from other donors' samples. The chain is built from TRBV4-3 and TRBJ2-4, with D unresolved. The sequenced sample was whole blood, obtained in connection with sensitization to the hapten diphenylcyclopropenone (DPC). In nucleotides, the CDR3 is TGCGCCAGCAGCCAAGGGCAGGTGGACAAAAACATTCAGTACTTC. This gives the protein CASSQGQVDKNIQYF.